This T cell receptor (beta chain) came from a study of beta chain features in type 1 diabetes. Overall study results and limits: TCRB CDR3 length was moderately but significantly reduced in all four CD4+ subsets of Type 1 diabetes patients.

Sequenced material consisted of expressed TCRB transcripts (all of the isolated RNA was reverse transcribed). TCRdb's copy holds only in-frame clones and misses some; the assay was immunoSEQ multiplex PCR. The table shows about 99,000 clones, with 25% to 35% occurring only once. The CDR3 has 15 amino acids. With V trimmed by 4 bases and J by 2 bases, 5 bases remained unmatched. CDR1 is SGHRS and CDR2 is YFSETQ in the germline V gene. For this clone: Its target is not known.

V gene TRBV5-1 combines with J gene TRBJ2-1; 8 positions agree with TRBD2. The source material was central memory CD4+ T cells from blood. This sequence originates from a woman aged 18 to 35 with type 1 diabetes. The CDR3 DNA reads TGCGCCAGCAGCATACTAGCGGAGCCCTACAATGAGCAGTTCTTC. Its protein is CASSILAEPYNEQFF. The complete variable domain, with remaining parts taken from reference TRBV5-1 and TRBJ2-1, reads KAGVTQTPRYLIKTRGQQVTLSCSPISGHRSVSWYQQTPGQGLQFLFEYFSETQRNKGNFPGRFSGRQFSNSRSEMNVSTLELGDSALYLCASSILAEPYNEQFFGPGTRLTVL.